This is a list of T cell receptor beta chains from one sample in a study of Ad26.COV2.S vaccination and SARS-CoV-2 variants. Clones were read by immunoSEQ multiplex PCR, and TCRdb kept only the in-frame ones, dropping some. The sample includes 440,000 or so clones, 80% to 95% of them seen just once. The source was peripheral blood, collected in a trial of Ad26.COV2.S vaccine versus placebo. These receptor sequences come from a person aged 18-60 years who received the Ad26.COV2.S COVID-19 vaccine or a placebo. Both conserved end residues are part of each CDR3. The D gene is left open where the match is weak. Clone size is shown for a subset of rows, as once, few, many or a class of expanded clone.

j_call	clone_size	d_call	v_call	cdr3_length	cdr3_aa	cdr3_nt
TRBJ2-1	-	-	TRBV5-5	14	CASSREGQRNEQFF	TGTGCCAGCAGCAGGGAGGGACAGCGCAATGAGCAGTTCTTC
TRBJ1-5	once	-	TRBV28	11	CASSSWQPQHF	TGTGCCAGCAGTTCATGGCAGCCCCAGCATTTT
TRBJ2-7	-	TRBD1	TRBV6-5	14	CASRDTGGPYEQYF	TGTGCCAGCAGAGACACAGGGGGGCCCTACGAGCAGTACTTC
TRBJ1-1	-	-	TRBV5-1	14	CASSLVGAYAEAFF	TGCGCCAGCAGCTTGGTTGGGGCGTACGCTGAAGCTTTCTTT
TRBJ1-4	-	-	TRBV9	14	CASSGLATNEKLFF	TGTGCCAGCAGCGGCCTAGCAACTAATGAAAAACTGTTTTTT
TRBJ2-1	-	-	TRBV19	11	CASSTPREQFF	TGTGCCAGTAGTACCCCCCGGGAGCAGTTCTTC
TRBJ1-6	-	-	TRBV5-1	15	CASSPDRARGSPLHF	TGCGCCAGCAGCCCGGATCGGGCTAGGGGTTCACCCCTCCACTTT
TRBJ2-7	-	-	TRBV5-6	13	CASSLGVLYEQYF	TGTGCCAGCAGCTTGGGCGTCCTCTACGAGCAGTACTTC
TRBJ2-1	-	-	TRBV27	14	CASSLIVEDSEQFF	TGTGCCAGCAGTTTAATAGTAGAGGACAGCGAGCAGTTCTTC
TRBJ2-3	once	-	TRBV15	13	CATSSAHTDTQYF	TGTGCCACCAGCAGTGCCCACACAGATACGCAGTATTTT
TRBJ2-1	-	TRBD2	TRBV7-7	17	CASSQGTSGGIVQGQFF	TGTGCCAGCAGCCAAGGGACTAGCGGGGGTATCGTCCAGGGGCAGTTCTTC
TRBJ1-2	-	TRBD1	TRBV5-4	14	CASSSLDRGNGYTF	TGTGCCAGCAGCTCCTTGGACAGGGGTAATGGCTACACCTTC
TRBJ2-5	once	-	TRBV30	14	CAWTHNGVAETQYF	TGTGCCTGGACTCACAACGGGGTAGCAGAGACCCAGTACTTC
TRBJ2-7	-	TRBD1	TRBV6-5	14	CASSYRGQISEQYF	TGTGCCAGCAGTTACCGGGGACAGATTAGCGAGCAGTACTTC
TRBJ2-1	-	TRBD2	TRBV4-3	15	CASSQVPGLINEQFF	TGCGCCAGCAGCCAAGTCCCGGGACTAATCAATGAGCAGTTCTTC
TRBJ1-5	-	-	TRBV25-1	12	CASNTDNQPQHF	TGTGCCAGCAACACAGATAATCAGCCCCAGCATTTT
TRBJ1-2	-	-	TRBV30	12	CAWTAGNYGYTF	TGTGCCTGGACCGCGGGGAACTATGGCTACACCTTC
TRBJ2-3	-	TRBD2	TRBV28	18	CASSLPGLAYRSTDTQYF	TGTGCCAGCAGTTTACCGGGACTAGCGTATAGGAGCACAGATACGCAGTATTTT
TRBJ1-1	-	-	TRBV6-2/TRBV6-3	12	CASSEGVGEAFF	TGTGCCAGCAGCGAGGGGGTCGGTGAAGCTTTCTTT
TRBJ1-5	-	TRBD1	TRBV28	11	CATGGVQPQHF	TGTGCCACAGGGGGGGTTCAGCCCCAGCATTTT
TRBJ2-1	-	-	TRBV6-1	13	CASSEGQGDEQFF	TGTGCCAGCAGTGAAGGGCAAGGGGATGAGCAGTTCTTC
TRBJ2-1	-	-	TRBV6-4	14	CASSMEDGDNEQFF	TGTGCCAGCAGTATGGAGGACGGAGACAATGAGCAGTTCTTC
TRBJ2-1	-	-	TRBV12-3/TRBV12-4	11	CASRAGWEQFF	TGTGCCAGCAGGGCGGGTTGGGAGCAGTTCTTC
TRBJ2-5	-	-	TRBV19	16	CASSPSPGMGPETQYF	TGTGCCAGTAGCCCCTCCCCCGGCATGGGGCCAGAGACCCAGTACTTC
TRBJ2-5	-	TRBD1	TRBV6-6	16	CASSPSRDRGLQTQYF	TGTGCCAGCAGCCCATCGAGAGACAGGGGGCTGCAGACCCAGTACTTC
TRBJ1-1	-	-	TRBV18	16	CASSPRLGQPNTEAFF	TGTGCCAGCTCACCACGGCTCGGACAACCTAACACTGAAGCTTTCTTT
TRBJ2-5	-	-	TRBV11-2	11	CASSQGGTQYF	TGTGCCAGCAGCCAGGGGGGGACCCAGTACTTC
TRBJ2-3	-	-	TRBV2	11	CASRQADTQYF	TGTGCCAGCAGACAGGCAGATACGCAGTATTTT
TRBJ1-2	few	-	TRBV27	14	CASGWGGRNYGYTF	TGTGCCAGCGGCTGGGGGGGGCGAAACTATGGCTACACCTTC
TRBJ2-3	-	TRBD2	TRBV13	18	CASSDLAGLVAPLDTQYF	TGTGCCAGCAGCGACCTCGCCGGACTAGTGGCCCCGTTAGATACGCAGTATTTT
TRBJ1-1	-	TRBD1	TRBV6-5	14	CASSRTGLNTEAFF	TGTGCCAGCAGTAGGACAGGGCTGAACACTGAAGCTTTCTTT
TRBJ2-1	-	-	TRBV19	16	CASSIGIGLISNEQFF	TGTGCCAGTAGTATAGGTATAGGGCTTATTTCGAATGAGCAGTTCTTC
TRBJ2-1	-	-	TRBV15	16	CATSRDWGGDYNEQFF	TGTGCCACCAGCAGAGATTGGGGCGGTGACTACAATGAGCAGTTCTTC
TRBJ1-4	-	TRBD1	TRBV13	14	CASSAGDSDEKLFF	TGTGCCAGCAGCGCCGGGGACAGCGATGAAAAACTGTTTTTT
TRBJ2-1	-	-	TRBV7-5	21	CARSLRDRVPQGTRWVNEQFF	TGTGCCAGAAGCTTACGGGACAGGGTACCCCAAGGGACTAGATGGGTCAATGAGCAGTTCTTC
TRBJ1-2	-	TRBD1	TRBV5-6	11	CASSFDRVSTF	TGTGCCAGCAGCTTTGACAGGGTCAGCACCTTC
TRBJ1-6	-	-	TRBV28	14	CASSAQSYNSPLHF	TGTGCCAGTTCCGCGCAAAGCTATAATTCACCCCTCCACTTT
TRBJ2-5	-	TRBD1	TRBV2	15	CASRETLTGVKTQYF	TGTGCCAGCAGGGAAACGTTGACAGGGGTAAAGACCCAGTACTTC
TRBJ1-1	-	TRBD1	TRBV12-3/TRBV12-4	13	CASRQGRDTEAFF	TGTGCCAGCAGACAGGGGAGGGATACTGAAGCTTTCTTT
TRBJ1-3	-	-	TRBV4-3	16	CASSQRQGGAGNTIYF	TGCGCCAGCAGCCAACGGCAGGGCGGGGCAGGAAACACCATATATTTT
TRBJ1-1	-	-	TRBV5-4	13	CASIGGINTEAFF	TGTGCCAGCATCGGCGGCATTAACACTGAAGCTTTCTTT
TRBJ2-1	-	TRBD2	TRBV7-2	14	CASSLAGGSDEQFF	TGTGCCAGCAGCTTAGCGGGGGGGTCAGATGAGCAGTTCTTC
TRBJ1-1	-	-	TRBV30	13	CAWMGWMNTEAFF	TGTGCCTGGATGGGTTGGATGAACACTGAAGCTTTCTTT
TRBJ2-5	-	TRBD1	TRBV6-1	17	CASSVRPGTGYQETQYF	TGTGCCAGCAGTGTACGTCCCGGGACAGGGTACCAAGAGACCCAGTACTTC
TRBJ1-2	-	-	TRBV29-1	16	CSVEAWQGSFPYGYTF	TGCAGCGTTGAAGCTTGGCAGGGTTCTTTTCCCTATGGCTACACCTTC
TRBJ2-5	-	TRBD2	TRBV9	15	CASSVTGGLGETQYF	TGTGCCAGCAGCGTGACGGGGGGGCTCGGAGAGACCCAGTACTTC
TRBJ2-2	-	TRBD2	TRBV3-1/TRBV3-2	18	CASSQEGRGGKNTGELFF	TGTGCCAGCAGCCAAGAAGGGAGGGGAGGGAAGAACACCGGGGAGCTGTTTTTT
TRBJ1-5	few	-	TRBV19	15	CASRLKPQFNQPQHF	TGTGCCAGTAGACTGAAACCCCAGTTCAATCAGCCCCAGCATTTT
TRBJ2-2	-	TRBD2	TRBV7-2	16	CASSLRTSPGTGELFF	TGTGCCAGCAGCTTACGGACTAGCCCCGGCACCGGGGAGCTGTTTTTT
TRBJ1-1	-	-	TRBV6-5	16	CASSFPAPGGDTEAFF	TGTGCCAGCAGTTTTCCGGCCCCGGGGGGTGACACTGAAGCTTTCTTT
TRBJ2-7	-	-	TRBV7-9	15	CASSLEFPGVYEQYF	TGTGCCAGCAGCTTAGAATTTCCAGGGGTCTACGAGCAGTACTTC
TRBJ1-5	few	-	TRBV9	15	CASSVDPGGNQPQHF	TGTGCCAGCAGCGTAGACCCAGGGGGCAATCAGCCCCAGCATTTT
TRBJ1-3	few	TRBD1	TRBV11-2	17	CASSFSLRQGPGNTIYF	TGTGCCAGCAGCTTTAGCCTCAGACAGGGGCCGGGAAACACCATATATTTT
TRBJ2-1	-	-	TRBV9	15	CASSATGTGGYEQFF	TGTGCCAGCAGCGCGACAGGGACCGGGGGGTATGAGCAGTTCTTC
TRBJ1-5	-	TRBD1	TRBV6-7	18	CATPLWDRRSGKGQPQHF	TGTGCCACACCATTGTGGGACAGGAGATCTGGGAAAGGTCAGCCCCAGCATTTT
TRBJ1-2	-	TRBD1	TRBV9	14	CASSRDRGNYGYTF	TGTGCCAGCAGCCGGGACAGGGGGAATTATGGCTACACCTTC
TRBJ1-2	-	-	TRBV5-8	17	CASSLIWRWGSNYGYTF	TGTGCCAGCAGCTTGATTTGGCGGTGGGGATCTAACTATGGCTACACCTTC